This entry is about one T cell receptor beta chain. This entry is derived from a study of control samples from healthy donors and cancer patients. The CDR3 contains 13 residues. Trimming pared 9 bases from V and 0 bases from J, leaving 11 bases between. In germline, CDR1 is SNHLY, CDR2 FYNNEI. Assay: immunoSEQ multiplex PCR; the TCRdb copy retains only in-frame clones and omits some. Here the sample spans about 83,000 clones, 91% being singletons. The sample consisted of blood. The chain links TRBV2 to TRBJ1-1; tentatively, D is TRBD1 (5 bases). The receptor was derived from a man in his fifties in good health. The CDR3 here is CASRGRMNTEAFF. The DNA of the CDR3 is TGTGCCAGTAGGGGACGGATGAACACTGAAGCTTTCTTT.